This T cell receptor beta chain comes out of a study of shared clonotypes between healthy human individuals. Notes on the study in general: The four-donor shared clonotypes exceeded non-shared clonotypes in generation probability, with non-shared ones scoring lower.

This CDR3 is 13 amino acids long. Trimming cost V 6 bases and J 0 bases, with 8 bases left between them. The germline gives CDR1 MNHNS, CDR2 SASEGT. The assay was immunoSEQ multiplex PCR, and TCRdb's table has in-frame clones only and misses some. The repertoire holds roughly 2.5 million clones, with approximately 92% as singletons. Regarding this clone: Its antigen is not known.

Sequences were obtained from naive CD4+ T cells sorted from blood. The subset denotes: CD45RA+ positively selected. The V gene is TRBV6-1, the J gene TRBJ1-1, with D hard to call. The clonotype originates from a man aged 18-30 years in good health. The CDR3 here is CASSRPLNTEAFF. In DNA form, the CDR3 reads TGTGCCAGCAGCAGACCTTTGAACACTGAAGCTTTCTTT.